Listed below are T cell receptor beta chains from one sample, sequenced in a study of T cells in Graves' hyperthyroidism and ophthalmopathy. In TCRdb, the multiplex PCR reads were re-called with MiXCR into one record per CDR3 protein. The table records some 800,000 distinct CDR3 sequences, 35% to 40% of them present only once. Sequenced input: blood. The receptors were gathered from a man between 18 and 35 years old with Graves' hyperthyroidism. The CDR3 runs from the conserved cysteine through the conserved F or W. A D gene is named only where the DNA matches it firmly. Where a row states a size, it is once, few, many or the class of an expanded clone; other rows omit it.

D	V	size	J	DNA	CDR3
.	TRBV7-2	many	TRBJ1-5	TGTGCCAGCAGCTCTCAAAGGCCCGGGGAGCCCCAGCATTTT	CASSSQRPGEPQHF
.	TRBV25-1	many	TRBJ2-5	TGTGCCAGCAGTGAGGAGGAGGGGGAGACCCAGTACTTC	CASSEEEGETQYF
.	TRBV14	few	TRBJ2-7	TGTGCCAGCAGCCAAGTCCAGGGAGGCCTCTACGAGCAGTACTTC	CASSQVQGGLYEQYF
TRBD1	TRBV2	many	TRBJ2-5	TGTGCCAGCAGTGAAGAGACAGGGGGACAAGAGACCCAGTACTTC	CASSEETGGQETQYF
.	TRBV29-1	.	TRBJ2-7	TGCAGCTTAGCAACGAGCGAGCAGTACTTC	CSLATSEQYF
.	TRBV24-1	.	TRBJ2-3	TGTGCCACCAGTGAGGCAGGAAGGTCCACAGATACGCAGTATTTT	CATSEAGRSTDTQYF
.	TRBV6-6	few	TRBJ1-5	TGTGCCAGCAGGATACAGGGATATAGCAATCAGCCCCAGCATTTT	CASRIQGYSNQPQHF
.	TRBV7-2	.	TRBJ2-5	TGTGCCAGCAGCTCGGTCAGCCAAGAGACCCAGTACTTC	CASSSVSQETQYF
.	TRBV20-1	.	TRBJ2-5	TGCAGTGCTAGACGGTCGGGGCAAGAGACCCAGTACTTC	CSARRSGQETQYF
.	TRBV15	many	TRBJ2-5	TGTGCCACCAGCACTAGGGTTGTTGAGACCCAGTACTTC	CATSTRVVETQYF
.	TRBV20-1	.	TRBJ2-2	TGCAGTGCTAGAATCCCAAGCAGGGGACTCACCGGGGAGCTGTTTTTT	CSARIPSRGLTGELFF
.	TRBV20-1	many	TRBJ1-2	TGCAGTGCTCTCGGACGCTTCTCGGGAGGCTACACCTTC	CSALGRFSGGYTF
TRBD2	TRBV29-1	many	TRBJ2-2	TGCAGCGTTGAGGGCGGGAGGAACACCGGGGAGCTGTTTTTT	CSVEGGRNTGELFF
.	TRBV12-5	.	TRBJ1-2	TGTGCTAGTGGTTATGACTTAGACAGGCGGTATGGCTACACCTTC	CASGYDLDRRYGYTF
TRBD1	TRBV20-1	few	TRBJ2-5	TGCAGTTCAGGACAGGGGGCGAAAGAGACCCAGTACTTC	CSSGQGAKETQYF
TRBD1	TRBV2	.	TRBJ2-1	TGTGCCAGCAGTGAGACAGGGGCGGTCAATGAGCAGTTCTTC	CASSETGAVNEQFF
TRBD1	TRBV7-2	few	TRBJ2-5	TGTGCCAGCAGAGACACAGGGGGTCAGGAGACCCAGTACTTC	CASRDTGGQETQYF
.	TRBV5-6	.	TRBJ2-2	TGTGCCAGCAGCCAAGAAACCGTTGCGAACACCGGGCAGCTGTTTTTT	CASSQETVANTGQLFF
.	TRBV20-1	many	TRBJ2-7	TGCAGTGCTAGAGTCGGCGGAACCTACGAGCAGTACTTC	CSARVGGTYEQYF
.	TRBV7-9	many	TRBJ2-7	TGTGCCAGCATTGAGCTACCCTACGAGCAGTACTTC	CASIELPYEQYF
.	TRBV7-9	.	TRBJ1-4	TGTGCCAGCAGCTTCCAAGGAAATAATGAAAAACTGTTTTTT	CASSFQGNNEKLFF
.	TRBV6-5	.	TRBJ1-3	TGTGCCAGCAGGAAAGGTCAGACATCCTCTGGAAACACCATATATTTT	CASRKGQTSSGNTIYF
.	TRBV29-1	many	TRBJ1-5	TGCAGCGTTATGACGACTAATAGCAATCAGCCCCAGCATTTT	CSVMTTNSNQPQHF
.	TRBV7-3	.	TRBJ2-2	TGTGCCAGCAACAAGGGGGGCACCGGGGAGCTGTTTTTT	CASNKGGTGELFF
TRBD1	TRBV6-5	few	TRBJ1-1	TGTGCCAGCAGTTACTCGTGGGACAGGGCCAACACTGAAGCTTTCTTT	CASSYSWDRANTEAFF
.	TRBV19	.	TRBJ1-5	TGTGCCAGTAGTACCCAGACGCAACAGCCCCAGCATTTT	CASSTQTQQPQHF
TRBD2	TRBV7-2	.	TRBJ2-5	TGTGCCAGCTGTTTAGCGGGGGCCCGTTTTTGGATCGAAGAGACCCAGTACTTC	CASCLAGARFWIEETQYF
.	TRBV29-1	once	TRBJ1-1	TGCAGCGTCAGAATTCAGGGCGCCCGCACTGAAGCTTTCTTT	CSVRIQGARTEAFF
.	TRBV10-3	many	TRBJ1-1	TGTGCCATCAGTGAAGGGGGGAGGATGAACACTGAAGCTTTCTTT	CAISEGGRMNTEAFF
.	TRBV7-2	.	TRBJ1-6	TGTGCCAGCAGGAGGGATCTGTATGATTCACCCCTCCACTTT	CASRRDLYDSPLHF
.	TRBV15	many	TRBJ2-7	TGTGCCACCAGCGCGGGTCGGACTACGGAATACGAGCAGTACTTC	CATSAGRTTEYEQYF
.	TRBV9	.	TRBJ2-6	TGTGCCAGCAGCGTCGGAGGGGGACTGACCTCTGGGGCCAACGTCCTGACTTTC	CASSVGGGLTSGANVLTF
TRBD1	TRBV6-5	few	TRBJ2-7	TGTGCCAGCAGGACACGGACAGGGCCCTACGAGCAGTACTTC	CASRTRTGPYEQYF
TRBD1	TRBV19	many	TRBJ2-2	TGTGCCAGCTTAACCGGGACAGGGCGGATCGGGGAGCTGTTTTTT	CASLTGTGRIGELFF
TRBD1	TRBV20-1	.	TRBJ2-2	TGCAGTGCTAGAGATCTGGGACAGGGTGAGAACACCGGGGAGCTGTTTTTT	CSARDLGQGENTGELFF
.	TRBV7-9	.	TRBJ2-7	TGTGCCACCCTATCCGGGACATATACTCACGAGCAGTACTTC	CATLSGTYTHEQYF
.	TRBV24-1	few	TRBJ2-2	TGTGCCACCAGTGATGGGTTTAGGAGGGAGCTGTTTTTT	CATSDGFRRELFF
.	TRBV7-9	many	TRBJ2-7	TGTGCCAGCAGCTTGACATCCTACGAGCAGTACTTC	CASSLTSYEQYF
.	TRBV15	many	TRBJ1-2	TGTGCCACCAGCAGAGATTTGTCAGGGAACTATGGCTACACCTTC	CATSRDLSGNYGYTF
.	TRBV20-1	.	TRBJ2-5	TGCAGTGCGAGAGGTACAGGGAGGACCCAGTACTTC	CSARGTGRTQYF